This passage covers 17 T cell receptor beta chains from one sample sequenced in a study of cytomegalovirus exposure and HLA in healthy donors. PCR primers comprised 60 Vbeta and 13 Jbeta primers. The data were produced by immunoSEQ multiplex PCR, yet TCRdb's version contains in-frame clones alone and is incomplete. This sample's clone table lists roughly 120,000 clones. Sequences were obtained from PBMCs. These receptors came from a man aged 18 to 30 in good health and CMV-seronegative.

V is TRBV5-1 and J is TRBJ2-5; TRBD1 aligns across 12 bases. The J segment lost 3 bases and the V segment lost 2 bases, leaving 2 bases of the junction unmatched. The CDR3 is made up of 15 amino acids. Germline values: CDR1 SGHRS, CDR2 YFSETQ. CDR3 bases: TGCGCCAGCAGCTTCGGGACAGGGGGCGAAGAGACCCAGTACTTC. Protein: CASSFGTGGEETQYF. The complete variable domain, with remaining parts taken from reference TRBV5-1 and TRBJ2-5, reads KAGVTQTPRYLIKTRGQQVTLSCSPISGHRSVSWYQQTPGQGLQFLFEYFSETQRNKGNFPGRFSGRQFSNSRSEMNVSTLELGDSALYLCASSFGTGGEETQYFGPGTRLLVL.

The chain couples TRBV28 to TRBJ2-3, with 9 bases aligning to TRBD1. Germline V CDR1 and CDR2: MDHEN, SYDVKM. The CDR3 spans 15 residues. V lost 6 bases, J lost 6 bases, and 10 bases stayed unmatched. CDR3 amino acids: CASSRGDRDLDTQYF. CDR3 in DNA: TGTGCCAGCAGCCGAGGGGACAGGGATTTGGATACGCAGTATTTT.

V gene TRBV27 combines with J gene TRBJ2-2; possible D gene TRBD1, 6 bases. Germline CDR1 MNHEY, CDR2 SMNVEV (reference sequence). The length of the CDR3 is 14 residues. V was cut by 4 bases and J by 7 bases, with 13 bases left in between. DNA for the CDR3: TGTGCCAGCAGTTCGGGCAGGGGAAGCGGGGAGCTGTTTTTT. This gives the protein CASSSGRGSGELFF.

V usage is TRBV7-8 and J usage is TRBJ1-2; D gene unclear. Germline CDR1 reads SGHVS; CDR2 reads FQNEAQ. Deletions cut 1 base from V and 4 bases from J, with 10 bases between. The CDR3 spans 14 residues. The CDR3 is CASSLDGLGYGYTF. As DNA, the CDR3 is TGTGCCAGCAGCTTAGATGGGCTCGGCTATGGCTACACCTTC.

The chain joins TRBV19 to TRBJ1-1; the match to TRBD1 covers 7 bases. The germline CDR1 and CDR2 sequences are LNHDA and SQIVND (reference sequence). The CDR3 has 14 amino acids. Unmatched junction bases numbered 8, after V lost 7 bases and J lost 3 bases. CDR3 nucleotide sequence: TGTGCCAGTAAACCGACAGGGTTGGACACTGAAGCTTTCTTT. Protein product: CASKPTGLDTEAFF.

The chain couples TRBV7-2 to TRBJ2-1; TRBD2 matches at 12 bases. This CDR3 is built from 16 residues. Losses at the gene ends were 5 bases for V and 8 bases for J; bases not matched to a gene: 10. The germline V gene encodes CDR1 SGHTA and CDR2 FQGNSA. The CDR3 DNA is TGTGCCAGCAGCGAACGACTAGCGGGAGTTAAGGATGAGCAGTTCTTC. This sequence encodes CASSERLAGVKDEQFF.

J is TRBJ2-7 and V is TRBV6-5; TRBD2 might be the D (5 bases). V lost 5 bases to trimming and J lost 3 bases, with 11 bases between them. CDR1 and CDR2 from the germline V gene are MNHEY and SVGAGI. This CDR3 comprises 13 residues. CDR3 protein: CASSRDPDYEQYF. The CDR3 nucleotides read TGTGCCAGCAGTCGGGATCCCGACTACGAGCAGTACTTC.

This chain connects TRBV10-3 to TRBJ2-7; 8 nucleotides line up with TRBD2. The CDR3 length is 16 residues. The V segment lost 0 bases and the J segment 6 bases; nucleotides outside the gene matches: 10. Germline CDR1 and CDR2: ENHRY and SYGVKD. The CDR3, as DNA: TGTGCCATCAGTGAGTCGGTTAGCGGGAAGGAGGGCGAGCAGTACTTC. Protein product: CAISESVSGKEGEQYF.

The chain uses TRBV5-1 and TRBJ1-3, with no clear D. V lost 0 bases to trimming and J lost 1 base, with 14 bases between them. The V gene's germline CDR1 is SGHRS and CDR2 YFSETQ. This CDR3 is built from 17 residues. CDR3 nucleotides: TGCGCCAGCAGCTTGGGTACAGCGGCTCGATCTGGAAACACCATATATTTT. Its protein product is CASSLGTAARSGNTIYF.

This chain links TRBV28 with TRBJ2-1, with D possibly TRBD1 on 11 matching bases. The germline gives CDR1 MDHEN, CDR2 SYDVKM. The V gene lost 5 bases and the J gene lost 9 bases, with 32 bases spanning the gap. CDR3 length: 19 residues. This CDR3 is CASSPLGTGGLAGGSEQFF. In DNA form, the CDR3 reads TGTGCCAGCAGTCCCCTAGGGACAGGGGGTTTAGCGGGAGGTAGTGAGCAGTTCTTC.

The chain couples TRBV27 to TRBJ1-5; D is unresolved. This CDR3 contains 17 residues. CDR1 is MNHEY and CDR2 is SMNVEV in the germline V gene (reference sequence). The ends were cut back, 4 bases at V and 5 bases at J, with 21 bases in the middle. The DNA of the CDR3 is TGTGCCAGCAGTTCACGGGAGATAGGTCTCTCGGATCAGCCCCAGCATTTT. It translates to CASSSREIGLSDQPQHF.

The chain links TRBV5-4 to TRBJ2-1; 16 bases fit TRBD2. Germline values: CDR1 SGHNT, CDR2 YYREEE (reference sequence). Losses at the gene ends were 5 bases for V and 8 bases for J; bases not matched to a gene: 7. This CDR3 is 16 amino acids long. CDR3 bases: TGTGCCAGCAGACCCGGGACTAGCGGGAGGGCCGATGAGCAGTTCTTC. Protein sequence: CASRPGTSGRADEQFF.

V gene TRBV18 combines with J gene TRBJ1-2; 7 bases are a match to TRBD1. The germline V gene has CDR1 KGHSH and CDR2 LQKENI. CDR3 length: 14 residues. J lost 8 bases, V lost 1 base, and 7 bases had no gene match. The CDR3 nucleotides are TGTGCCAGCTCACCACTGGACAGGAGTGACGGCTACACCTTC. The encoded protein is CASSPLDRSDGYTF.

The chain combines TRBV5-1 with TRBJ2-3; the D gene is possibly TRBD2 (5 bases). The germline CDR1 and CDR2 sequences are SGHRS and YFSETQ. Deletions cut 2 bases from V and 4 bases from J, with 14 bases between. CDR3 size: 15 residues. CDR3 nucleotides: TGCGCCAGCAGCTTCGGAGGTGAAAGCGCAGATACGCAGTATTTT. Amino acids: CASSFGGESADTQYF. Complete variable domain (other parts from reference TRBV5-1 and TRBJ2-3): KAGVTQTPRYLIKTRGQQVTLSCSPISGHRSVSWYQQTPGQGLQFLFEYFSETQRNKGNFPGRFSGRQFSNSRSEMNVSTLELGDSALYLCASSFGGESADTQYFGPGTRLTVL.

The chain joins TRBV30 to TRBJ2-1; D is perhaps TRBD1 (5 bases). Germline-derived CDR1 and CDR2 are GTSNPN and SVGIG (reference sequence). Trimming cost V 8 bases and J 8 bases, with 16 bases left between them. The CDR3 totals 12 residues. Here the CDR3 reads CASRVSTHEQFF. As DNA, the CDR3 is TGTGCCAGCAGGGTATCAACCCATGAGCAGTTCTTC.

The chain carries TRBV30 and TRBJ1-5; possible D gene TRBD1, 5 bases. Germline lookup yields CDR1 GTSNPN and CDR2 SVGIG (reference sequence). This CDR3 has 13 residues. V lost 1 base, J lost 5 bases, and 9 bases lay in between. CDR3 nucleotides: TGTGCCTGGAGTGAGGGACTAGATCAGCCCCAGCATTTT. Translating it yields CAWSEGLDQPQHF.

The chain is built from TRBV6-1 and TRBJ1-4; D ambiguous. This CDR3 comprises 15 residues. Trimming took 6 bases from V and 8 from J, leaving 19 bases between them. From germline, CDR1 is MNHNS and CDR2 SASEGT. CDR3 bases: TGTGCCAGCAGCGAGTTCTCGGCGGTTGGGGAAAAACTGTTTTTT. This gives the protein CASSEFSAVGEKLFF.